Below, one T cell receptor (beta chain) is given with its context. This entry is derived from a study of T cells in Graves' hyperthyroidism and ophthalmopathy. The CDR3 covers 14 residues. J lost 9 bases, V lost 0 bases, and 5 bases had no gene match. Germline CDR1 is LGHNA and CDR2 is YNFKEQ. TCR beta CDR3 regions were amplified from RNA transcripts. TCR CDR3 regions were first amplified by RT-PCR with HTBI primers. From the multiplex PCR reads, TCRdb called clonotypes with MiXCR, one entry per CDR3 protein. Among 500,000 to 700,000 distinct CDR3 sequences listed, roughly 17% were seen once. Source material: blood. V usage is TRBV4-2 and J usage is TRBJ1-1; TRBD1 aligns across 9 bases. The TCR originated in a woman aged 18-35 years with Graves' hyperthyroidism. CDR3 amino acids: CASSQDGTGQQAFF. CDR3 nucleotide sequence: TGTGCCAGCAGCCAAGATGGGACAGGGCAACAAGCTTTCTTT.